This entry lists 2 T cell receptor beta chains sequenced from one sample in a study of T-cell memory formation after mild COVID-19. Each CDR3 protein is one row after TCRdb ran MiXCR on the 5' RACE reads. The sample carries approximately 500,000 distinct CDR3 sequences, more than 20% recorded once. Sequenced sample: PBMCs or a T cell subset sorted from them (not recorded which). The receptor source for this set is an adult woman who had mild COVID-19 (a few samples of this study predate the infection). Cell type and time point are not known.

This clonotype occurred a few times. The rearrangement joins TRBV24-1 to TRBJ2-1; no definite D call. CDR1 and CDR2 from the germline V gene are KGHDR and SFDVKD. The germline V and J ends were trimmed by 9 bases and 2 bases, with 16 bases remaining between them. CDR3 length: 15 residues. The CDR3, as DNA: TGTGCCACCGATTCCGGGCCGGGCACCTACAATGAGCAGTTCTTC. It specifies CATDSGPGTYNEQFF.

This clonotype turned up a few times. The chain is built from TRBV6-4 and TRBJ2-3, with D possibly being TRBD2 (6 bases). Germline V lookup: CDR1 MRHNA, CDR2 SNTAGT. This CDR3 region has 15 residues. V lost 8 bases to trimming and J lost 0 bases, with 15 bases between them. The chain's CDR3 is CASRPEGLSTDTQYF. For the CDR3, the DNA is TGTGCCAGCCGTCCCGAGGGACTTAGCACAGATACGCAGTATTTT.